Shown below are 2 T cell receptor beta chains from a single sample sequenced in a study of PD-1 blockade in classical Hodgkin lymphoma. Every one of the patients relapsed after autologous stem cell transplantation (brentuximab vedotin exposure was variable). Using immunoSEQ multiplex PCR, the repertoire was profiled, and TCRdb retains in-frame clones only, with some absent. Of roughly 50,000 clones detected, less than 85% appear once; the ten largest clones hold 22%. The sample in question was peripheral blood mononuclear cells (PBMCs), obtained before the second cycle of nivolumab. The origin of the receptors is a human donor with classical Hodgkin lymphoma.

The CDR3 reads CASSHREGTKLDTQYF. The CDR3 bases are TGCGCCAGCAGCCACCGGGAGGGGACAAAATTGGATACGCAGTATTTT. The chain is built from TRBV5-1 and TRBJ2-3; 8 nucleotides align to TRBD2. The CDR3 spans 16 residues. Germline V gene data show CDR1 as SGHRS and CDR2 as YFSETQ. J lost 6 bases, V lost 4 bases, and 13 bases had no gene match.

CDR3 in DNA: TGTGCCAGCAACGGAGGACGGGGCTACGAGCAGTACTTC. As protein: CASNGGRGYEQYF. The chain uses TRBV25-1 and TRBJ2-7; the D gene is possibly TRBD2 (5 bases). Trimming stripped 7 bases from V and 3 bases from J, with 13 bases between. CDR1 and CDR2 (germline): MGHDK, SYGVNS. This CDR3 has 13 residues.